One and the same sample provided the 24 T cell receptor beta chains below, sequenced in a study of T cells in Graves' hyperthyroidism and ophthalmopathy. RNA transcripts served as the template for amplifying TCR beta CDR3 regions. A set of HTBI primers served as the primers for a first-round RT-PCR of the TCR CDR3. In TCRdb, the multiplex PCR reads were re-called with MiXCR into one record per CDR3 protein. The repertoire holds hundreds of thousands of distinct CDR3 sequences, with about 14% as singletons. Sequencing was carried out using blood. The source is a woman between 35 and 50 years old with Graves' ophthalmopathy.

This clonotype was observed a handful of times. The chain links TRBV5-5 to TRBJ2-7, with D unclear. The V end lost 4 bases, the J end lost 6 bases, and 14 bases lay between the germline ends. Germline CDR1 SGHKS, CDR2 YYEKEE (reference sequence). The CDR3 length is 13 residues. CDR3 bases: TGTGCCAGCAGCCCCTGGGGTTCAGCCGAGCAGTACTTC. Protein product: CASSPWGSAEQYF. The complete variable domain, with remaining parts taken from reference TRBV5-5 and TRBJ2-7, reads DAGVTQSPTHLIKTRGQQVTLRCSPISGHKSVSWYQQVLGQGPQFIFQYYEKEERGRGNFPDRFSARQFPNYSSELNVNALLLGDSALYLCASSPWGSAEQYFGPGTRLTVT.

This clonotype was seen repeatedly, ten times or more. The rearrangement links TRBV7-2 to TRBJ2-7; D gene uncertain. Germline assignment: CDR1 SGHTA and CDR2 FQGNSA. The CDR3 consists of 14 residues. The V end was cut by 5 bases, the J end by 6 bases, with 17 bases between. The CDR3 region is CASSPVPPNPEQYF. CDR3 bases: TGTGCCAGCAGCCCGGTCCCCCCAAATCCCGAGCAGTACTTC.

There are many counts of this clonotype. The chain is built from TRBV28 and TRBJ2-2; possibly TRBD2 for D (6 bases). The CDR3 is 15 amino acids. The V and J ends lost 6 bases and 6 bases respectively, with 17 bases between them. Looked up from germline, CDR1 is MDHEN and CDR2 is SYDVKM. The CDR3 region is CASRHGGGLAGELFF. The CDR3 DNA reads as TGTGCCAGCAGACACGGGGGAGGATTGGCCGGGGAGCTGTTTTTT.

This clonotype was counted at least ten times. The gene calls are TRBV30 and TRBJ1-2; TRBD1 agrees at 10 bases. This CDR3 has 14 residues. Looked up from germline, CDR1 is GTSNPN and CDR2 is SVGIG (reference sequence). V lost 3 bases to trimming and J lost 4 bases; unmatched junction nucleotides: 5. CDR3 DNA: TGTGCCTGGAGGAGGGGACAGGGGAGCTATGGCTACACCTTC. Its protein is CAWRRGQGSYGYTF.

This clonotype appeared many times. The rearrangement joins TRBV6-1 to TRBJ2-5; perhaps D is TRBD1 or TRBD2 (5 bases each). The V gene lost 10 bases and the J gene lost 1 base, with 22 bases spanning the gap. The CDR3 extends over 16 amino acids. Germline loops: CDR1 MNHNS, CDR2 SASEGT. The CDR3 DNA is TGTGCCACCTTCTCCCAAGGGGACCCGTCCCAAGAGACCCAGTACTTC. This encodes CATFSQGDPSQETQYF.

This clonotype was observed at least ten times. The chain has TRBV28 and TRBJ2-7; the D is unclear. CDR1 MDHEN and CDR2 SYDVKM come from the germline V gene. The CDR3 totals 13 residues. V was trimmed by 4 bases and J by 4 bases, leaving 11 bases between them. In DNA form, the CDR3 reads TGTGCCAGCAGTTCCTTTTCTCGTTACGAGCAGTACTTC. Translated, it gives CASSSFSRYEQYF. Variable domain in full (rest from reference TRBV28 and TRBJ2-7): DVKVTQSSRYLVKRTGEKVFLECVQDMDHENMFWYRQDPGLGLRLIYFSYDVKMKEKGDIPEGYSVSREKKERFSLILESASTNQTSMYLCASSSFSRYEQYFGPGTRLTVT.

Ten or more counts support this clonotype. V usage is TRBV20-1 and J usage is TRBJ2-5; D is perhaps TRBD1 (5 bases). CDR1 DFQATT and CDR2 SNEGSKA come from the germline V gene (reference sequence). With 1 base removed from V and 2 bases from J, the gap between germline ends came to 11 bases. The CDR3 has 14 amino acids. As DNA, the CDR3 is TGCAGTGCTAGAGTGGCAGGGTTACAAGAGACCCAGTACTTC. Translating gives CSARVAGLQETQYF.

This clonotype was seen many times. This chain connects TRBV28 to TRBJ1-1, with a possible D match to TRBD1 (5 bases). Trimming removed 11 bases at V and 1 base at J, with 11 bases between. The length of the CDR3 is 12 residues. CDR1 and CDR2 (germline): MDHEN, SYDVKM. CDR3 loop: CACKTGNTEAFF. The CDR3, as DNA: TGTGCCTGCAAAACAGGGAACACTGAAGCTTTCTTT.

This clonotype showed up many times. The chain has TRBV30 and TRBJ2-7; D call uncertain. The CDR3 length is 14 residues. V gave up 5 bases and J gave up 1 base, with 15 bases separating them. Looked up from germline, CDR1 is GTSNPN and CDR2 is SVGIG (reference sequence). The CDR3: CAWVDTVKSYEQYF. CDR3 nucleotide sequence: TGTGCCTGGGTCGATACGGTGAAATCCTACGAGCAGTACTTC.

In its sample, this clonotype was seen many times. CDR3 region: CASSQRGVHYEQYF. Written as DNA, the CDR3 is TGTGCCAGCAGCCAAAGGGGCGTGCACTACGAGCAGTACTTC. This chain uses TRBV14 with TRBJ2-7; D may be TRBD1 (5 bases). V was trimmed by 2 bases and J by 3 bases, leaving 11 bases between them. This CDR3 is built from 14 residues. Per germline, CDR1 SGHDN and CDR2 FVKESK.

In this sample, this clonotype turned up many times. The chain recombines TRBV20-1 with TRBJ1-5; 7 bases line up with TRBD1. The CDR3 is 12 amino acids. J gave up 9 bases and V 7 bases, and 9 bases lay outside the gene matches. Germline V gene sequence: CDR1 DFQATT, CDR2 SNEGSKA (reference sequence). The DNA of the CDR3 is TGCAGTGTTGGGACAGCTCTCCTGCCCCAGCATTTT. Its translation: CSVGTALLPQHF.

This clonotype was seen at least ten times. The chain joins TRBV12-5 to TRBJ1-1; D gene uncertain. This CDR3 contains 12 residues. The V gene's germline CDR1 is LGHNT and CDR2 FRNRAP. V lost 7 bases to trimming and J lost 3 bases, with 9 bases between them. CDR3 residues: CASASDYTEAFF. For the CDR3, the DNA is TGTGCTAGTGCCTCGGATTACACTGAAGCTTTCTTT.

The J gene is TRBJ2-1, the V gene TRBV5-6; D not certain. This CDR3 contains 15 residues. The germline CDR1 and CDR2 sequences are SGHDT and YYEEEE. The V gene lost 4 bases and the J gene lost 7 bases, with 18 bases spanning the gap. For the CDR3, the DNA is TGTGCCAGCAGCGACGCCTCGTTAGGTGGGAATGAGCAGTTCTTC. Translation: CASSDASLGGNEQFF. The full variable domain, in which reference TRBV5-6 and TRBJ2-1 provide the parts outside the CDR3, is DAGVTQSPTHLIKTRGQQVTLRCSPKSGHDTVSWYQQALGQGPQFIFQYYEEEERQRGNFPDRFSGHQFPNYSSELNVNALLLGDSALYLCASSDASLGGNEQFFGPGTRLTVL.

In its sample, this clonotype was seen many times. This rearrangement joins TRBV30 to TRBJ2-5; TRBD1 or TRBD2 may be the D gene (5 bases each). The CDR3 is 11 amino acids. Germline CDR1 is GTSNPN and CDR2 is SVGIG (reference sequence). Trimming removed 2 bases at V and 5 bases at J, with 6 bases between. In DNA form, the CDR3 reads TGTGCCTGGAGTTGGGGGGAGACCCAGTACTTC. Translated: CAWSWGETQYF.

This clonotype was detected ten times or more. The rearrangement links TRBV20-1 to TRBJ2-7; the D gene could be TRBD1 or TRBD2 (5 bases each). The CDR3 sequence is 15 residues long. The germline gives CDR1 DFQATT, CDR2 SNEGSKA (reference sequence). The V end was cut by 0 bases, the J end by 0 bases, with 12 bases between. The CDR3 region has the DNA TGCAGTGCTAGAGATGGGGACGCCCACTCCTACGAGCAGTACTTC. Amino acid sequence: CSARDGDAHSYEQYF.

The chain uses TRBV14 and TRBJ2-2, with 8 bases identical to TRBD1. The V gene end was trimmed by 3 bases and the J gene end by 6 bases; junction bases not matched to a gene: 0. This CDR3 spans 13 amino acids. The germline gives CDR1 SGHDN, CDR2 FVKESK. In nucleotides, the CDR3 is TGTGCCAGCAGCCAGACAGGGGCCGGGGAGCTGTTTTTT. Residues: CASSQTGAGELFF.

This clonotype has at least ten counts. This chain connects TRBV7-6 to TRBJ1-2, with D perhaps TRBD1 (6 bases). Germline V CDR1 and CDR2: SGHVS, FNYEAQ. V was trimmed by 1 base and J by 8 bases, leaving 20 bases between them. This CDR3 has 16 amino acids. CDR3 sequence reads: CASSLVAQQGLGGYTF. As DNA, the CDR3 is TGTGCCAGCAGCTTAGTTGCCCAACAGGGTTTAGGAGGCTACACCTTC. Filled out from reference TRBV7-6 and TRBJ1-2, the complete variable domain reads GAGVSQSPRYKVTKRGQDVALRCDPISGHVSLYWYRQALGQGPEFLTYFNYEAQQDKSGLPNDRFSAERPEGSISTLTIQRTEQRDSAMYRCASSLVAQQGLGGYTFGSGTRLTVV.

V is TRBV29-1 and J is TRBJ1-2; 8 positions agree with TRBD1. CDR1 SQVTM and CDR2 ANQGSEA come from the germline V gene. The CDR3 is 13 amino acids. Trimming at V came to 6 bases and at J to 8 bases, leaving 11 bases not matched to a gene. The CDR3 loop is CSVGQGRAEGYTF. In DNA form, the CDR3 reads TGCAGCGTCGGACAGGGAAGAGCAGAGGGCTACACCTTC. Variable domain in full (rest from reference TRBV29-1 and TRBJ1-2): SAVISQKPSRDICQRGTSLTIQCQVDSQVTMMFWYRQQPGQSLTLIATANQGSEATYESGFVIDKFPISRPNLTFSTLTVSNMSPEDSSIYLCSVGQGRAEGYTFGSGTRLTVV.

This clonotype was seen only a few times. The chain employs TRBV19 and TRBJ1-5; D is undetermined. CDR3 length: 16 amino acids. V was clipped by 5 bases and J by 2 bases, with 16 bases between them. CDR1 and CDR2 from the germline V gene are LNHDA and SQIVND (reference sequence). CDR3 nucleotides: TGTGCCAGTAGTCTTCCTCCGGAGTTTGGCAATCAGCCCCAGCATTTT. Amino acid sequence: CASSLPPEFGNQPQHF.

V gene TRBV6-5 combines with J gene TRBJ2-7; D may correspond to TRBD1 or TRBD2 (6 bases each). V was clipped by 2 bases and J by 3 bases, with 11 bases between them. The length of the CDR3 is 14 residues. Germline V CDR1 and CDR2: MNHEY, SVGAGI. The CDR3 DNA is TGTGCCAGCAGTTACACGGGGGCACTCTACGAGCAGTACTTC. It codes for CASSYTGALYEQYF.

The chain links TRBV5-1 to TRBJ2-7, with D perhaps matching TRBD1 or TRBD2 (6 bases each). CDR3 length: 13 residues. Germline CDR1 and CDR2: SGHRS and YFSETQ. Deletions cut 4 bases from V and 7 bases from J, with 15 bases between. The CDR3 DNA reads TGCGCCAGCAGCCCCAGGACAGCGGGTGAGCAGTACTTC. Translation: CASSPRTAGEQYF.

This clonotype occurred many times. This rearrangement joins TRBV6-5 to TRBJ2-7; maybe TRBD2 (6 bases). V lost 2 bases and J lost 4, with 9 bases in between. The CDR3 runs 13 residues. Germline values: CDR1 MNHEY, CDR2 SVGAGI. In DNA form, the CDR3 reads TGTGCCAGCAGTTACGGGGGACTTTACGAGCAGTACTTC. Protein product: CASSYGGLYEQYF.

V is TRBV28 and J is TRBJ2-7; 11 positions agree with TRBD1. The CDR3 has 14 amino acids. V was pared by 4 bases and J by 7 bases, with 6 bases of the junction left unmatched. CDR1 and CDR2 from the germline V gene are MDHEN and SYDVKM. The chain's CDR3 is CASSWGQGVLEQYF. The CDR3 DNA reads TGTGCCAGCAGTTGGGGACAGGGGGTGTTGGAGCAGTACTTC.

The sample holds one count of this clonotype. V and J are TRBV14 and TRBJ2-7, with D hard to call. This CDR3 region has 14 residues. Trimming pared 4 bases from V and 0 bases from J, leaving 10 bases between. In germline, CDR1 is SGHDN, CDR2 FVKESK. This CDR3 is CASSPPWSSYEQYF. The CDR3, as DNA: TGTGCCAGCAGCCCACCATGGAGCTCCTACGAGCAGTACTTC.